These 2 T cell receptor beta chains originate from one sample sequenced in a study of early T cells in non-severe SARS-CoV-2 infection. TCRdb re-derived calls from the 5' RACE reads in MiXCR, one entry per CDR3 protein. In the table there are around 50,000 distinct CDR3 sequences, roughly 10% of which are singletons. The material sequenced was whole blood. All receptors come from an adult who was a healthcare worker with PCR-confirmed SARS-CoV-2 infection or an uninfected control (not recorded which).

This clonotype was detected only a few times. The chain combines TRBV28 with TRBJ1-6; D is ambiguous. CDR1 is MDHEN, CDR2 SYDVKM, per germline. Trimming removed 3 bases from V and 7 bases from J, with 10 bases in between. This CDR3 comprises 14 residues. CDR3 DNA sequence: TGTGCCAGCAGTTTGGGTTACAACAATTCACCCCTCCACTTT. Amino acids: CASSLGYNNSPLHF. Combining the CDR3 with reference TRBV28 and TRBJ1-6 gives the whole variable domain DVKVTQSSRYLVKRTGEKVFLECVQDMDHENMFWYRQDPGLGLRLIYFSYDVKMKEKGDIPEGYSVSREKKERFSLILESASTNQTSMYLCASSLGYNNSPLHFGNGTRLTVT.

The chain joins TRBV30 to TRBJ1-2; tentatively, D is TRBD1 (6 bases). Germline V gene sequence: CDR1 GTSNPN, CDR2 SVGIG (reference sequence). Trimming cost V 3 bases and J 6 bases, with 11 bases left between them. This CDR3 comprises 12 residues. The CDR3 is CAWSRTANGYTF. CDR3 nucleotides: TGTGCCTGGAGCCGGACAGCAAATGGCTACACCTTC.